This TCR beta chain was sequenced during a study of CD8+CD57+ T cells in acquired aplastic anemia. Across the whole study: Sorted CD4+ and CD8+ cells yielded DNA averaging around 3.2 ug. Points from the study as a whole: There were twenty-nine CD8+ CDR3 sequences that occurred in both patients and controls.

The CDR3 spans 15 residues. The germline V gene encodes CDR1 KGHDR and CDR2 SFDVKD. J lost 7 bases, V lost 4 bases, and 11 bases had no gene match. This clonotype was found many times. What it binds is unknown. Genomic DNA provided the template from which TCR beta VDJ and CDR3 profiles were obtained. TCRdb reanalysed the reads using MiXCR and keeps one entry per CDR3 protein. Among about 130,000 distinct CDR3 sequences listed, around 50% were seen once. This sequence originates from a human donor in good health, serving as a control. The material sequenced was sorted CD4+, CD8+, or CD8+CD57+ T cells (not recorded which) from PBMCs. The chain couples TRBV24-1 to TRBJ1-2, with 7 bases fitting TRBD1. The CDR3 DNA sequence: TGTGCCACCAGTGAATCCGGGACAGCCTTTGGTGGCTACACCTTC. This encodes CATSESGTAFGGYTF.